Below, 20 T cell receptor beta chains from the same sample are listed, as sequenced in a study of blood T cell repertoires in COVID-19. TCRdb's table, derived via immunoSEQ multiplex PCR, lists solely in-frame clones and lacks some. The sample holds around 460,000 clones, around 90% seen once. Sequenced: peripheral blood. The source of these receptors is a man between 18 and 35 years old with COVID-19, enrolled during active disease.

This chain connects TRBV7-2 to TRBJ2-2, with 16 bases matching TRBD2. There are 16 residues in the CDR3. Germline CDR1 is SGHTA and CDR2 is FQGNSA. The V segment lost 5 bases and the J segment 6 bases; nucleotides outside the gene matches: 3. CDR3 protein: CASSPGLAGGPGELFF. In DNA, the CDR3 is TGTGCCAGCAGCCCGGGACTAGCGGGGGGGCCCGGGGAGCTGTTTTTT.

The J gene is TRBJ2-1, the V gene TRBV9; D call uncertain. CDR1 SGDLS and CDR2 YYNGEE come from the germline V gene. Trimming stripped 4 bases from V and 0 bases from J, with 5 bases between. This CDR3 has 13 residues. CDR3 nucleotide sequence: TGTGCCAGCAGCTCTAGCTCCTACAATGAGCAGTTCTTC. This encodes CASSSSSYNEQFF.

DNA of the CDR3: TGCGCCAGCAGCCGGCCTCGGGGGGGAGGGACTGAAGCTTTCTTT. Protein: CASSRPRGGGTEAFF. The V call is TRBV4-1, the J call TRBJ1-1; possibly TRBD1 for D (5 bases). Deletions cut 4 bases from V and 5 bases from J, with 17 bases between. The CDR3 covers 15 residues. Germline CDR1 is MGHRA and CDR2 is YSYEKL.

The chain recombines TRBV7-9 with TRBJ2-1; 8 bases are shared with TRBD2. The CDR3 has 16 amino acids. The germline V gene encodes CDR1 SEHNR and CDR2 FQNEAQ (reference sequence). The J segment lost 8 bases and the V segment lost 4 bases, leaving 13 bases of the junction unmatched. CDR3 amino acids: CASSSSGTRYWDEQFF. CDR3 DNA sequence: TGTGCCAGCAGCTCATCCGGGACTAGGTATTGGGATGAGCAGTTCTTC. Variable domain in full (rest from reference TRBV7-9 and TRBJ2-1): DTGVSQNPRHKITKRGQNVTFRCDPISEHNRLYWYRQTLGQGPEFLTYFQNEAQLEKSRLLSDRFSAERPKGSFSTLEIQRTEQGDSAMYLCASSSSGTRYWDEQFFGPGTRLTVL.

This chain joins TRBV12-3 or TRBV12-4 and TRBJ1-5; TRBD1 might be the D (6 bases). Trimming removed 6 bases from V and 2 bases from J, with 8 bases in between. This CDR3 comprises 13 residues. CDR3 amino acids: CASRGTRNQPQHF. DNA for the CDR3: TGTGCCAGCAGAGGGACACGCAATCAGCCCCAGCATTTT.

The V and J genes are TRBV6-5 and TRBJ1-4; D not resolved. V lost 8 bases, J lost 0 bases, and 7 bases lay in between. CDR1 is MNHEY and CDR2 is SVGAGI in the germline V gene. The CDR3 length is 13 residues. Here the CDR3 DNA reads TGTGCCAGCGCGGCAGCAACTAATGAAAAACTGTTTTTT. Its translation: CASAAATNEKLFF.

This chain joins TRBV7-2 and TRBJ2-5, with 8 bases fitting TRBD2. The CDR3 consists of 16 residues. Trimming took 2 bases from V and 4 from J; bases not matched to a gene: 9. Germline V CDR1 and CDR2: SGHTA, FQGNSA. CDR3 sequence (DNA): TGTGCCAGCAGCTTACGCGGGAGGTCGGTTGGAGAGACCCAGTACTTC. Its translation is CASSLRGRSVGETQYF.

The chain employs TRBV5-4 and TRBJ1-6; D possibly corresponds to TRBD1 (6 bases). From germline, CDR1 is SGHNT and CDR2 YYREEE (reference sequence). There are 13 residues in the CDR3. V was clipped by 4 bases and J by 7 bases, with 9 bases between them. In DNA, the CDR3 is TGTGCCAGCAGCGGACAGAAGAATTCACCCCTCCACTTT. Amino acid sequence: CASSGQKNSPLHF.

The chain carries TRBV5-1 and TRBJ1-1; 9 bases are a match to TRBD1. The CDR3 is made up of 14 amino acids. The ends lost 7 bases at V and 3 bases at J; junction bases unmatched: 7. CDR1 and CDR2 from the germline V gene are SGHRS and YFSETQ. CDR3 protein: CASGHRGRDTEAFF. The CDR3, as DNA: TGCGCCAGCGGCCACAGGGGGCGCGACACTGAAGCTTTCTTT.

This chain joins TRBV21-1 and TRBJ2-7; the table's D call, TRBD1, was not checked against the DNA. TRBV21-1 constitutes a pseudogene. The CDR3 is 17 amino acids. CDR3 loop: CASSKEGRDRGPYEQYF. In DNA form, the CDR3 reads TGTGCCAGCAGCAAAGAAGGAAGGGACAGGGGCCCCTACGAGCAGTACTTC.

The CDR3 sequence: CASSIGYGELFF. As DNA, the CDR3 is TGTGCCAGTAGTATCGGGTACGGGGAGCTGTTTTTT. The V and J genes are TRBV19 and TRBJ2-2; D is uncertain. Deletions cut 3 bases from V and 7 bases from J, with 6 bases between. In germline, CDR1 is LNHDA, CDR2 SQIVND (reference sequence). The CDR3 consists of 12 residues.

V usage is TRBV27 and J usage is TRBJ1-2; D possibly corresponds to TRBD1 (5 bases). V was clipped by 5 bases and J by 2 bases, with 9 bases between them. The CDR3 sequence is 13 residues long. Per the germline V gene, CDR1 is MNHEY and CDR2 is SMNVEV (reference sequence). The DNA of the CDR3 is TGTGCCAGCAGTGTGCAGGGAAACTATGGCTACACCTTC. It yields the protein CASSVQGNYGYTF.

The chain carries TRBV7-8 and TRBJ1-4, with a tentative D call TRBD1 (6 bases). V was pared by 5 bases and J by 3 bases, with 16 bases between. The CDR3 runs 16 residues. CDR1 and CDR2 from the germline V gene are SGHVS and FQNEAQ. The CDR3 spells CASSAGGPGANEKLFF. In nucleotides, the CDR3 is TGTGCCAGCAGCGCCGGGGGGCCCGGAGCTAATGAAAAACTGTTTTTT.

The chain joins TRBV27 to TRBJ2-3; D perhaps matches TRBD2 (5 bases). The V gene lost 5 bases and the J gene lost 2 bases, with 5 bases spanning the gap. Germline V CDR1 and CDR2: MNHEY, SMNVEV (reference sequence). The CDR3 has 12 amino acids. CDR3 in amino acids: CASSGLTDTQYF. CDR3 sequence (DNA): TGTGCCAGCAGTGGACTCACAGATACGCAGTATTTT.

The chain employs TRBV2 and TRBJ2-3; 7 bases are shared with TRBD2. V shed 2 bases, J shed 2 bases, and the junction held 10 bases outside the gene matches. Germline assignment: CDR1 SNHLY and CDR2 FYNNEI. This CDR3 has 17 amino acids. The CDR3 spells CASSESVTGGPTDTQYF. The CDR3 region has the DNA TGTGCCAGCAGTGAATCAGTAACGGGAGGACCCACAGATACGCAGTATTTT.

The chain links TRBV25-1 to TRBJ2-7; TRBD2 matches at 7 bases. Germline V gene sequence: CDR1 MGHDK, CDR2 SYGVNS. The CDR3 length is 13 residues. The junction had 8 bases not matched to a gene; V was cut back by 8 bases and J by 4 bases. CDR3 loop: CASASSGLYEQYF. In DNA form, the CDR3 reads TGTGCCAGCGCGAGTAGCGGGTTGTACGAGCAGTACTTC.

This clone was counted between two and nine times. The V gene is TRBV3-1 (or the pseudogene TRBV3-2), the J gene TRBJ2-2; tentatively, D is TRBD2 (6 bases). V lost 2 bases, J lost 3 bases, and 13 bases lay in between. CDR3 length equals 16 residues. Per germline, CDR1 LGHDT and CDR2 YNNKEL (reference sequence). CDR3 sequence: CASSQIDGSHTGELFF. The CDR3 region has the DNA TGTGCCAGCAGCCAAATTGACGGGAGCCACACCGGGGAGCTGTTTTTT.

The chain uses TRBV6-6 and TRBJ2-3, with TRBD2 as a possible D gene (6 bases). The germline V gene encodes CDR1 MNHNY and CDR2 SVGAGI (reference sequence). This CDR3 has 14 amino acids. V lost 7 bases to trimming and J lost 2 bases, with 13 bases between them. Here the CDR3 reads CASKTGGNTDTQYF. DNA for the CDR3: TGTGCCAGCAAGACCGGAGGGAACACAGATACGCAGTATTTT.

CDR3 coding DNA: TGTGCCAGCAGTGAACACAGGTTCGCTGAAGCTTTCTTT. Translating gives CASSEHRFAEAFF. The V call is TRBV6-1, the J call TRBJ1-1; weak D call: TRBD1 (5 bases). Germline V CDR1 and CDR2: MNHNS, SASEGT. With 2 bases removed from V and 6 bases from J, the gap between germline ends came to 10 bases. The CDR3 is made up of 13 amino acids.

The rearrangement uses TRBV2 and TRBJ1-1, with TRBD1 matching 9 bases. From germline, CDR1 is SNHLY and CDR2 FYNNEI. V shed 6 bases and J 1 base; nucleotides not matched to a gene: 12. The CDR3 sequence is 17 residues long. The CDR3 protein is CASSGSWTGVRNTEAFF. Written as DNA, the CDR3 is TGTGCCAGCAGCGGATCCTGGACAGGGGTCCGGAACACTGAAGCTTTCTTT.